The T cell receptor beta chain under discussion was sequenced for a study of brain T cells in children with intractable seizures. Study results and limitations: Pre-surgery blood may have been undersampled, hiding some clones.

The germline CDR1 and CDR2 sequences are SGHDT and YYEEEE. The V end lost 4 bases, the J end lost 0 bases, and 14 bases lay between the germline ends. This CDR3 is built from 15 residues. The time point denotes: blood from clinic visit 5 months post-surgery; TSC patient then seizure free. Only cases whose brain tissue showed the highest T cell transcript signatures were sequenced. Clones were read by immunoSEQ multiplex PCR, and TCRdb kept only the in-frame ones, dropping some. Among hundreds of thousands of clones listed, over 90% were seen once. Concerning this clone itself: As yet, its antigen is unknown.

The TCR originated in a boy under three years old with tuberous sclerosis and intractable seizures. The V and J genes are TRBV5-6 and TRBJ2-7; TRBD2 might be the D (6 bases). The source was peripheral blood, collected more than 4 months after surgery. This CDR3 is CASSIAGRFSYEQYF. The CDR3 nucleotides read TGTGCCAGCAGCATCGCGGGACGCTTCTCCTACGAGCAGTACTTC. Filled out from reference TRBV5-6 and TRBJ2-7, the complete variable domain reads DAGVTQSPTHLIKTRGQQVTLRCSPKSGHDTVSWYQQALGQGPQFIFQYYEEEERQRGNFPDRFSGHQFPNYSSELNVNALLLGDSALYLCASSIAGRFSYEQYFGPGTRLTVT.